The 21 T cell receptor beta chains listed next were all sequenced from one sample in a study of vaccination and CD4 T cells after COVID-19. No antigens are known for them. Documented time point: late sampling 161 to 241 days after vaccination in a few convalescent patients. Treatment indicated: roughly 10-day PBMC culture with coronavirus spike peptide pools or control peptides (ViraFEST assay). Cultured CD4+ T cells had their DNA profiled by the Oncomine TCR Beta short-read assay. MiXCR was run by TCRdb on the PCR reads, yielding one entry per CDR3 protein. Here the sample spans tens of thousands of distinct CDR3 sequences, roughly 38% being singletons. The specimen comprised CD4+ T cells from blood, cultured in vitro, sampled about 7 months after SARS-CoV-2 vaccination. The receptors shown here come from a human donor who had recovered from COVID-19.

The chain links TRBV24-1 to TRBJ2-1, with 13 bases identical to TRBD2. The CDR3 sequence is 16 residues long. Per the germline V gene, CDR1 is KGHDR and CDR2 is SFDVKD. J was trimmed by 5 bases and V by 1 base; bases with no gene match: 1. The CDR3 DNA is TGTGCCACCAGTGATTTCGGACTAGCGGGAGACAATGAGCAGTTCTTC. Translated: CATSDFGLAGDNEQFF.

V and J are TRBV19 and TRBJ2-5; possible D gene TRBD1, 6 bases. CDR3 length: 12 residues. Deletions cut 7 bases from V and 4 bases from J, with 10 bases between. CDR1 and CDR2 from the germline V gene are LNHDA and SQIVND (reference sequence). The CDR3 DNA reads as TGTGCCAGTAAGGAGACAGGAGAGACCCAGTACTTC. It translates to CASKETGETQYF. Based on the CDR3 plus reference TRBV19 and TRBJ2-5, the full variable domain is DGGITQSPKYLFRKEGQNVTLSCEQNLNHDAMYWYRQDPGQGLRLIYYSQIVNDFQKGDIAEGYSVSREKKESFPLTVTSAQKNPTAFYLCASKETGETQYFGPGTRLLVL.

This clonotype has just a few counts. The V and J genes are TRBV29-1 and TRBJ1-5; weak D call: TRBD1 (5 bases). Germline V gives CDR1 SQVTM, CDR2 ANQGSEA. V shed 4 bases and J shed 6 bases, with 10 bases lying between them. The CDR3 extends over 12 amino acids. The CDR3 reads CSVGDRSQPQHF. Here the CDR3 DNA reads TGCAGCGTTGGGGACCGTAGTCAGCCCCAGCATTTT.

The rearrangement uses TRBV20-1 and TRBJ2-7, with D possibly being TRBD1 (6 bases). The germline V gene encodes CDR1 DFQATT and CDR2 SNEGSKA (reference sequence). This CDR3 spans 11 amino acids. Trimming took off 6 bases at V and 5 bases at J, with 11 bases between the two ends. The CDR3 loop is CSAHQGNEQYF. In DNA, the CDR3 is TGCAGTGCCCATCAGGGGAACGAGCAGTACTTC.

This clonotype was seen only a few times. CDR3 nucleotide sequence: TGCAGTGCTCTACAGGGGGCAGATACGCAGTATTTT. Residues: CSALQGADTQYF. The chain links TRBV20-1 to TRBJ2-3, with 8 bases lining up with TRBD1. This CDR3 is 12 amino acids long. V lost 5 bases to trimming and J lost 4 bases; unmatched junction nucleotides: 2. CDR1 is DFQATT and CDR2 is SNEGSKA in the germline V gene (reference sequence).

This clonotype appeared a few times. The DNA of the CDR3 is TGTGCCAGCAGTTATAGCGGGAGCGGGTTCCAAGAGACCCAGTACTTC. Amino acids: CASSYSGSGFQETQYF. J is TRBJ2-5 and V is TRBV27; 9 bases agree with TRBD2. V lost 4 bases to trimming and J lost 1 base; unmatched junction nucleotides: 7. Germline V gene sequence: CDR1 MNHEY, CDR2 SMNVEV (reference sequence). This CDR3 is built from 16 residues.

This sequence joins TRBV20-1 and TRBJ2-1; 8 bases fit TRBD2. Losses at the gene ends were 8 bases for V and 7 bases for J; bases not matched to a gene: 13. This CDR3 comprises 14 residues. CDR1 and CDR2 (germline): DFQATT, SNEGSKA (reference sequence). The chain's CDR3 is CSPSGGASGNEQFF. DNA of the CDR3: TGCAGTCCCTCCGGGGGGGCTAGCGGGAATGAGCAGTTCTTC.

This clonotype turned up a few times. The rearrangement links TRBV28 to TRBJ2-7, with TRBD1 matching over 7 bases. The CDR3 loop spans 14 amino acids. Per the germline V gene, CDR1 is MDHEN and CDR2 is SYDVKM. The V and J ends lost 5 bases and 4 bases, in that order; junction bases with no gene match: 8. The CDR3 spells CASSGTEWPYEQYF. The CDR3 DNA is TGTGCCAGCAGTGGGACAGAATGGCCTTACGAGCAGTACTTC.

The chain employs TRBV7-8 and TRBJ2-5; D might be TRBD1 (7 bases). The CDR3 runs 17 residues. From germline, CDR1 is SGHVS and CDR2 FQNEAQ. The V gene lost 1 base and the J gene lost 2 bases, with 17 bases spanning the gap. The CDR3 nucleotides read TGTGCCAGCAGCTTAGGCAGGGGGGCGTCTCTGCAAGAGACCCAGTACTTC. It encodes CASSLGRGASLQETQYF. The full variable domain, completed using reference TRBV7-8 and TRBJ2-5, is GAGVSQSPRYKVAKRGQDVALRCDPISGHVSLFWYQQALGQGPEFLTYFQNEAQLDKSGLPSDRFFAERPEGSVSTLKIQRTQQEDSAVYLCASSLGRGASLQETQYFGPGTRLLVL.

The J gene is TRBJ2-5, the V gene TRBV2, with a tentative D call TRBD2 (6 bases). V lost 3 bases, J lost 0 bases, and 11 bases lay in between. CDR1 is SNHLY, CDR2 FYNNEI, per germline. The CDR3 runs to 15 residues. The CDR3 DNA reads as TGTGCCAGCAGTGACGGCGGGGTGTACCAAGAGACCCAGTACTTC. Translated: CASSDGGVYQETQYF.

This clonotype came up a few times. V usage is TRBV7-2 and J usage is TRBJ1-1, with TRBD1 matching over 7 bases. Trimming removed 4 bases from V and 5 bases from J; junction bases left unmatched: 7. CDR3 length: 14 amino acids. The germline V gene encodes CDR1 SGHTA and CDR2 FQGNSA. CDR3 in DNA: TGTGCCAGCAGCTCGCGACAGGGCCCAACTGAAGCTTTCTTT. It is translated as CASSSRQGPTEAFF.

The chain is built from TRBV15 and TRBJ1-1; TRBD1 is a possible D gene (5 bases). The CDR3 is 13 amino acids. The V gene lost 2 bases and the J gene lost 5 bases, with 9 bases spanning the gap. Germline CDR1 and CDR2: LNHNV and YYDKDF (reference sequence). The CDR3 is CATSRLKGTEAFF. The CDR3 DNA follows: TGTGCCACCAGCAGACTCAAGGGGACTGAAGCTTTCTTT.

The chain uses TRBV11-1 and TRBJ2-7, with 8 bases lining up with TRBD1. From germline, CDR1 is SGHAT and CDR2 FQDESV (reference sequence). The CDR3 loop spans 12 amino acids. Trimming took 5 bases from V and 7 from J; bases not matched to a gene: 4. CDR3 sequence: CASSGQGREQYF. The DNA for the CDR3 is TGTGCCAGCAGCGGACAGGGACGAGAGCAGTACTTC.

This clonotype showed up just once. This chain joins TRBV6-1 and TRBJ2-1; 7 nucleotides match TRBD2. The CDR3 has 14 residues. Germline V gene data show CDR1 as MNHNS and CDR2 as SASEGT. The V segment lost 6 bases and the J segment 4 bases; nucleotides outside the gene matches: 6. This chain's CDR3 is CASRAAGLYNEQFF. In DNA form, the CDR3 reads TGTGCCAGCAGAGCAGCGGGACTTTACAATGAGCAGTTCTTC.

The chain carries TRBV7-9 and TRBJ1-1; a possible D gene is TRBD1 (5 bases). Germline CDR1 reads SEHNR; CDR2 reads FQNEAQ (reference sequence). Deletions cut 8 bases from V and 3 bases from J, with 16 bases between. This CDR3 comprises 14 residues. CDR3 region: CASRPGADHTEAFF. Here the CDR3 DNA reads TGTGCCAGCCGCCCCGGGGCGGACCACACTGAAGCTTTCTTT.

The rearrangement links TRBV7-9 to TRBJ2-1; D tentatively fits TRBD1 or TRBD2 (6 bases each). CDR3 size: 16 residues. V was clipped by 5 bases and J by 6 bases, with 20 bases between them. Germline CDR1 and CDR2: SEHNR and FQNEAQ (reference sequence). The DNA of the CDR3 is TGTGCCAGCAGCCCCCTTCTGGGAGAGGGGGGCAATGAGCAGTTCTTC. Its protein is CASSPLLGEGGNEQFF.

V gene TRBV27 combines with J gene TRBJ2-5; TRBD1 might be the D (6 bases). V was pared by 3 bases and J by 4 bases, with 12 bases between. The CDR3 is 14 amino acids. CDR1 and CDR2 from the germline V gene are MNHEY and SMNVEV (reference sequence). The CDR3 nucleotides are TGTGCCAGCAGTTTGTTGGGGGCCGCAGAGACCCAGTACTTC. This codes for CASSLLGAAETQYF.

The chain links TRBV5-8 to TRBJ2-7, with a weak D call TRBD2 (5 bases). Per the germline V gene, CDR1 is SGHTS and CDR2 is YDEGEE. The CDR3 totals 13 residues. V shed 7 bases and J shed 7 bases, with 18 bases lying between them. This CDR3 reads CASRTGGWKEQYF. The DNA of the CDR3 is TGTGCCAGCCGTACGGGCGGGTGGAAAGAGCAGTACTTC.

This clonotype was observed a few times. This chain uses TRBV7-3 with TRBJ1-1, with D unclear. The CDR3 is 13 amino acids. Germline V lookup: CDR1 SGHTA, CDR2 FQGTGA. Trimming took off 3 bases at V and 5 bases at J, with 10 bases between the two ends. Here the CDR3 DNA reads TGTGCCAGCAGCTTGAGAGGGAATACTGAAGCTTTCTTT. This gives the protein CASSLRGNTEAFF. Full variable domain (missing parts from reference TRBV7-3 and TRBJ1-1): GAGVSQTPSNKVTEKGKYVELRCDPISGHTALYWYRQSLGQGPEFLIYFQGTGAADDSGLPNDRFFAVRPEGSVSTLKIQRTERGDSAVYLCASSLRGNTEAFFGQGTRLTVV.

This rearrangement joins TRBV11-2 to TRBJ2-5, with TRBD1 identical over 8 bases. Per germline, CDR1 SGHAT and CDR2 FQNNGV. Trimming at V came to 1 base and at J to 4 bases, leaving 5 bases not matched to a gene. This CDR3 has 15 residues. The CDR3: CASSLVQGAGETQYF. The CDR3 DNA sequence: TGTGCCAGCAGCTTAGTCCAGGGGGCTGGAGAGACCCAGTACTTC.

This clonotype was seen a few times. The rearrangement joins TRBV20-1 to TRBJ2-2; 8 nucleotides align to TRBD2. Germline V gene data show CDR1 as DFQATT and CDR2 as SNEGSKA (reference sequence). This CDR3 has 14 residues. V lost 5 bases to trimming and J lost 0 bases; unmatched junction nucleotides: 2. The CDR3 spells CSAYSGTNTGELFF. CDR3 DNA sequence: TGCAGTGCTTATAGCGGGACGAACACCGGGGAGCTGTTTTTT.